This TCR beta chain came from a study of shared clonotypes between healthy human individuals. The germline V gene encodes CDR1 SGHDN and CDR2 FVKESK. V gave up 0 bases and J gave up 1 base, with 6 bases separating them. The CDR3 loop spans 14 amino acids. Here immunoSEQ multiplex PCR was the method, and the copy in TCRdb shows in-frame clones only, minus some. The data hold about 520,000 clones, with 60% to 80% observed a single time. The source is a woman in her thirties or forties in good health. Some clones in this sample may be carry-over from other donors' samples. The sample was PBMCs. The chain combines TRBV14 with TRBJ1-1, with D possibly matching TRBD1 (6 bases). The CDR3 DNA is TGTGCCAGCAGCCAAGACAGGGGGAACACTGAAGCTTTCTTT. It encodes CASSQDRGNTEAFF.